Listed below are T cell receptor beta chains from one sample, sequenced in a study of vaccination and CD4 T cells after COVID-19. TCRdb used MiXCR to reprocess the PCR reads, holding one entry per CDR3 protein. The repertoire includes roughly 16,000 distinct CDR3 sequences, around 24% of them detected once, and approximately 23% sits in the top ten. For these TCRs, the target antigens are not known. The sample consisted of cultured CD4+ T cells from blood. These receptors came from a human donor with COVID-19. The CDR3 runs from the conserved cysteine through the conserved F or W. D genes are given only for firm matches. Only part of the rows carry a size: once, few, many, or a class if the clone is expanded.

clone_size,v_call,j_call,d_call,cdr3_aa,cdr3_nt
NA,TRBV14,TRBJ2-6,NA,CASSLGLNRANVLTF,TGTGCCAGCAGTCTTGGGCTAAATCGGGCCAACGTCCTGACTTTC
few,TRBV20-1,TRBJ1-2,NA,CSARSRGAYGYTF,TGCAGTGCTAGGTCACGTGGGGCCTATGGCTACACCTTC
NA,TRBV4-1,TRBJ2-2,TRBD1,CASSQDRGSGELFF,TGCGCCAGCAGCCAAGACAGGGGGTCCGGGGAGCTGTTTTTT
few,TRBV6-1,TRBJ2-1,TRBD1,CASSEGDRARFF,TGTGCCAGCAGTGAAGGGGACAGGGCTCGGTTCTTC
NA,TRBV12-3/TRBV12-4,TRBJ1-2,NA,CASSGYGYTF,TGTGCCAGCAGTGGTTATGGCTACACCTTC
few,TRBV5-1,TRBJ1-6,NA,CASSLDGMDGLLWF,TGCGCCAGCAGCTTGGACGGTATGGATGGACTGCTATGGTTT
few,TRBV7-3,TRBJ1-1,NA,CASSPRVGVNTEAFF,TGTGCCAGCAGCCCCCGAGTGGGGGTGAACACTGAAGCTTTCTTT
NA,TRBV20-1,TRBJ2-1,TRBD2,CSVRELAGGKQFF,TGCAGTGTGAGGGAACTAGCGGGGGGGAAGCAGTTCTTC
NA,TRBV19,TRBJ1-1,NA,CASSVPVGAEAFF,TGTGCCAGTAGTGTCCCGGTGGGGGCTGAAGCTTTCTTT
few,TRBV2,TRBJ2-7,TRBD2,CASKGTSGGTYEQYF,TGTGCCAGCAAGGGGACTAGCGGGGGCACCTACGAGCAGTACTTC
NA,TRBV10-2,TRBJ1-5,NA,CASKGDGNQPQHF,TGCGCCAGCAAGGGAGATGGCAATCAGCCCCAGCATTTT
few,TRBV19,TRBJ1-2,NA,CASSISAYYGYTF,TGTGCCAGTAGTATTTCAGCTTACTATGGCTACACCTTC
NA,TRBV7-9,TRBJ2-4,TRBD2,CASSLASGGMDIQYF,TGTGCCAGCAGCTTAGCGTCGGGGGGGATGGACATTCAGTACTTC
NA,TRBV5-8,TRBJ2-5,NA,CASSFGQRGEETQYF,TGTGCCAGCAGTTTCGGCCAGAGGGGCGAAGAGACCCAGTACTTC
NA,TRBV19,TRBJ1-6,TRBD1,CASSIDPGQSSYNSPLHF,TGTGCCAGTAGTATAGACCCGGGACAGAGCTCCTATAATTCACCCCTCCACTTT
NA,TRBV5-6,TRBJ1-5,NA,CASSLAPAGGGSRPQHF,TGTGCCAGCAGCTTGGCCCCGGCAGGCGGGGGGTCTAGGCCCCAGCATTTT
few,TRBV28,TRBJ2-3,TRBD2,CAGSGTSAFEDTQYF,TGTGCCGGCTCCGGGACTAGCGCGTTCGAAGATACGCAGTATTTT
NA,TRBV6-2/TRBV6-3,TRBJ2-6,NA,CASSYSAGVLGANVLTF,TGTGCCAGCAGTTACTCGGCAGGCGTTTTGGGGGCCAACGTCCTGACTTTC
NA,TRBV6-1,TRBJ2-3,NA,CASRGERGGGRGAQYF,TGTGCCAGCCGAGGGGAGAGGGGGGGTGGTAGAGGGGCGCAGTATTTT
NA,TRBV7-9,TRBJ2-7,TRBD1,CASSKTGTGESPRYF,TGTGCCAGCAGCAAAACCGGGACAGGAGAGAGCCCCCGATACTTC
NA,TRBV2,TRBJ2-5,NA,CASSEARQSVETQYF,TGTGCCAGCAGTGAAGCTCGACAGTCGGTGGAGACCCAGTACTTC
few,TRBV19,TRBJ2-3,TRBD2,CASSLSGGYTDTQYF,TGTGCCAGCTCCCTTAGCGGGGGCTACACAGATACGCAGTATTTT
few,TRBV10-3,TRBJ2-2,NA,CAISESRGGAGELFF,TGTGCCATCAGTGAGTCGAGGGGGGGTGCCGGGGAGCTGTTTTTT
few,TRBV20-1,TRBJ1-1,NA,CSARSGGALNTEAFF,TGCAGTGCTAGATCTGGCGGGGCTCTGAACACTGAAGCTTTCTTT
NA,TRBV5-1,TRBJ1-2,TRBD1,CASGRTGEKDGYTF,TGCGCCAGCGGAAGGACAGGTGAGAAAGATGGCTACACCTTC
NA,TRBV12-5,TRBJ2-5,NA,CASAFGPKGETQYF,TGTGCTAGTGCCTTTGGACCGAAGGGGGAGACCCAGTACTTC
few,TRBV7-9,TRBJ1-3,TRBD1,CASSPGQGWNTIYF,TGTGCCAGCAGCCCCGGACAGGGATGGAACACCATATATTTT
medium-sized,TRBV20-1,TRBJ1-2,NA,CSARAGGLFVGGYTF,TGCAGTGCTAGAGCGGGGGGGCTATTCGTTGGTGGCTACACCTTC
few,TRBV7-8,TRBJ2-7,TRBD1,CASSPDRLSYEQYF,TGTGCCAGCAGCCCGGACAGGTTATCCTACGAGCAGTACTTC
few,TRBV20-1,TRBJ2-2,NA,CSATGTSNTGELFF,TGCAGTGCCACCGGGACATCGAACACCGGGGAGCTGTTTTTT
NA,TRBV12-5,TRBJ1-3,NA,CASGGRDAGNTIYF,TGTGCTAGCGGGGGCAGGGATGCTGGAAACACCATATATTTT
NA,TRBV12-3/TRBV12-4,TRBJ2-3,TRBD1,CASSSSLFGTGEITDTQYF,TGTGCCAGCAGTTCCTCCCTTTTCGGGACAGGGGAGATAACAGATACGCAGTATTTT
NA,TRBV2,TRBJ1-2,TRBD1,CASSEVGQGIYGYTF,TGTGCCAGCAGTGAAGTCGGACAGGGTATCTATGGCTACACCTTC
NA,TRBV25-1,TRBJ2-1,NA,CASSVIRSEQFF,TGTGCCAGCAGTGTAATTCGGTCGGAGCAGTTCTTC
few,TRBV2,TRBJ2-3,NA,CASSRGGPTDTQYF,TGTGCCAGCAGTCGTGGGGGGCCCACAGATACGCAGTATTTT
NA,TRBV7-2,TRBJ2-1,NA,CASSQDSDWAIEQFF,TGTGCCAGCAGCCAGGACAGCGATTGGGCTATTGAGCAGTTCTTC
NA,TRBV19,TRBJ1-6,NA,CASSMVQIEPLHF,TGTGCCAGTAGTATGGTCCAAATCGAACCCCTCCACTTT
NA,TRBV27,TRBJ1-2,TRBD1,CASSPQTGPYGYTF,TGTGCCAGCAGTCCCCAGACAGGGCCCTATGGCTACACCTTC
NA,TRBV28,TRBJ1-1,TRBD1,CASPEDRKNTEAFF,TGTGCCAGCCCTGAGGACAGGAAGAACACTGAAGCTTTCTTT
NA,TRBV6-5,TRBJ1-6,NA,CASSYSARRRPGSPLHF,TGTGCCAGCAGTTACTCGGCTCGGAGACGGCCGGGGTCACCCCTCCACTTT
hyperexpanded,TRBV7-2,TRBJ2-3,TRBD1,CASSRSGTGSDTQYF,TGTGCCAGCAGCAGATCCGGGACAGGGTCAGATACGCAGTATTTT
once,TRBV29-1,TRBJ2-4,NA,CSVVAKNIQYF,TGCAGCGTAGTAGCCAAAAACATTCAGTACTTC
few,TRBV6-4,TRBJ2-7,TRBD2,CASSDSWGRGYEQYF,TGTGCCAGCAGTGACTCCTGGGGGAGGGGCTACGAGCAGTACTTC
NA,TRBV24-1,TRBJ2-1,TRBD1,CATGTDSYNEQFF,TGTGCCACGGGGACAGACTCCTACAATGAGCAGTTCTTC
few,TRBV19,TRBJ1-2,TRBD1,CASSKTGTGGYGYTF,TGTGCCAGTAGTAAAACCGGGACAGGAGGATATGGCTACACCTTC
medium-sized,TRBV18,TRBJ2-1,TRBD1,CASSSGTGGRNEQFF,TGTGCCAGCTCATCCGGGACAGGGGGCCGCAATGAGCAGTTCTTC
NA,TRBV6-1,TRBJ1-4,NA,CASRTDRHNEKLFF,TGTGCCAGCAGAACGGACAGACACAATGAAAAACTGTTTTTT
few,TRBV7-9,TRBJ1-2,TRBD1,CASSLAPDRDYGYTF,TGTGCCAGCAGCTTAGCCCCGGACAGGGACTATGGCTACACCTTC
medium-sized,TRBV5-1,TRBJ2-3,NA,CASKEYSSSTDTQYF,TGCGCCAGCAAGGAATACAGTTCTAGCACAGATACGCAGTATTTT
NA,TRBV6-1,TRBJ2-6,TRBD1,CASRDLTGQGTSGANVLTF,TGTGCCAGCAGAGACTTAACTGGACAGGGAACATCTGGGGCCAACGTCCTGACTTTC
NA,TRBV2,TRBJ2-4,NA,CASSVPNIQYF,TGTGCCAGCAGTGTTCCAAACATTCAGTACTTC